This T cell receptor beta chain is drawn from a study of identical twins. TCRdb analysed the 5' RACE reads with MiXCR anew, one entry per CDR3 protein. The top ten clones hold approximately 4.3% of a sample with 550,000 to 700,000 distinct CDR3 sequences, approximately 21% of them seen once. As concerns this clonotype: The antigen remains undetermined.

Study-wide results and caveats: It was possible that invariant MAIT and iNKT cells partly confounded the zero-insertion analyses.

V lost 7 bases and J lost 6; bases outside the gene matches: 7. The germline gives CDR1 SNHLY, CDR2 FYNNEI. The CDR3 totals 14 residues. In addition, the sample was reused for a study of T cells expressing NK-cell markers. As that report states: There were seven HCMV-seropositive donors and one seronegative donor among the eight sequenced.

This clonotype originated in a woman aged 18-35 years in good health. The chain has TRBV2 and TRBJ2-7, with 12 bases aligning to TRBD2. Sequencing input: PBMCs. The CDR3 sequence: CASTRTSGIAEQYF. The CDR3 DNA sequence: TGTGCCAGCACTAGGACTAGCGGGATTGCCGAGCAGTACTTC.